The 19 T cell receptor beta chains below were found in one sample sequenced in a study of blood T cell repertoires in COVID-19. Data came from immunoSEQ multiplex PCR; TCRdb stores just in-frame clones and leaves some out. The sample has 150,000 to 200,000 clones, roughly four fifths seen once; the top ten hold more than 1.5%. Sequencing was carried out using peripheral blood. The receptors shown here come from a human donor in a cohort sampled during active COVID-19.

CDR3 DNA sequence: TGTGCCAGCAGCTACAACAGGCAAACCACCTACGAGCAGTACTTC. This encodes CASSYNRQTTYEQYF. The chain has TRBV7-8 and TRBJ2-7; D perhaps matches TRBD1 (5 bases). Germline values: CDR1 SGHVS, CDR2 FQNEAQ. The CDR3 has 15 amino acids. The V and J ends lost 4 bases and 2 bases respectively, with 15 bases between them.

This clone has just a few counts. The chain uses TRBV7-2 and TRBJ2-7; 7 bases match TRBD1. V lost 5 bases, J lost 2 bases, and 15 bases stayed unmatched. Germline loops: CDR1 SGHTA, CDR2 FQGNSA. CDR3 length equals 17 residues. CDR3 DNA sequence: TGTGCCAGCAGCACCTCTCGAGGGGGCAGTTTTCCCTACGAGCAGTACTTC. Translating gives CASSTSRGGSFPYEQYF.

The J gene is TRBJ2-1, the V gene TRBV3-1 (or the pseudogene TRBV3-2); 8 nucleotides match TRBD2. The CDR3 loop spans 17 amino acids. CDR1 and CDR2 from the germline V gene are LGHDT and YNNKEL (reference sequence). V dropped 0 bases and J dropped 5; count of bases not matched to a gene: 9. CDR3 sequence: CASSQDPQRGSNNEQFF. Here the CDR3 DNA reads TGTGCCAGCAGCCAAGATCCTCAGCGGGGGTCGAACAATGAGCAGTTCTTC.

The chain links TRBV6-1 to TRBJ1-6; tentative D call: TRBD1 (6 bases). The CDR3 is 15 amino acids. The V and J ends lost 0 bases and 10 bases respectively, with 13 bases between them. The germline gives CDR1 MNHNS, CDR2 SASEGT. CDR3 nucleotides: TGTGCCAGCAGTGAAGCGCTTCAGGGGCAGTCACCCCTCCACTTT. The encoded protein is CASSEALQGQSPLHF.

V gene TRBV18 combines with J gene TRBJ2-7; tentative D call: TRBD1 (5 bases). The CDR3 is made up of 12 amino acids. With 4 bases removed from V and 5 bases from J, the gap between germline ends came to 9 bases. The germline gives CDR1 KGHSH, CDR2 LQKENI. The CDR3 is CASSLGHNEQYF. The CDR3 DNA is TGTGCCAGCTCACTAGGACATAACGAGCAGTACTTC.

The V call is TRBV10-3, the J call TRBJ2-3; D is undetermined. V lost 8 bases, J lost 6 bases, and 12 bases lay in between. Germline CDR1 reads ENHRY; CDR2 reads SYGVKD. The CDR3 consists of 12 residues. CDR3 in amino acids: CAIGETGDTQYF. In nucleotides, the CDR3 is TGTGCCATCGGCGAGACTGGGGATACGCAGTATTTT.

The chain uses TRBV6-2 or TRBV6-3 and TRBJ2-6, with 10 bases that match TRBD1. J was trimmed by 4 bases and V by 6 bases; bases with no gene match: 6. The length of the CDR3 is 16 residues. Germline V gives CDR1 MNHEY, CDR2 SVGEGT. CDR3 protein: CASSPDRGPGANVLTF. The CDR3 DNA sequence: TGTGCCAGCAGCCCTGACAGGGGGCCCGGGGCCAACGTCCTGACTTTC.

CDR3 in DNA: TGCGCCAGCAGCCAGACGCCGGGACTCCACTACGAGCAGTACTTC. Its translation: CASSQTPGLHYEQYF. The chain joins TRBV4-3 to TRBJ2-7; D may be TRBD2 (6 bases). The CDR3 is 15 amino acids. The V end was cut by 3 bases, the J end by 3 bases, with 15 bases between. The V gene's germline CDR1 is LGHNA and CDR2 YSLEER.

This chain links TRBV3-1 (or the pseudogene TRBV3-2) with TRBJ2-1; TRBD1 matches at 8 bases. Germline V gene data show CDR1 as LGHDT and CDR2 as YNNKEL (reference sequence). V gave up 4 bases and J gave up 14 bases; unmatched junction bases: 4. The CDR3 totals 11 residues. CDR3 amino acids: CASSPGQGKFF. The CDR3 DNA reads TGTGCCAGCAGCCCAGGACAGGGAAAGTTCTTC.

The rearrangement joins TRBV28 to TRBJ1-4; TRBD1 agrees at 8 bases. The CDR3 runs 13 residues. Germline assignment: CDR1 MDHEN and CDR2 SYDVKM. The J segment lost 12 bases and the V segment lost 7 bases, leaving 10 bases of the junction unmatched. The CDR3 is CASKGSGGGELFF. The CDR3 nucleotides are TGTGCCAGCAAAGGTTCAGGGGGCGGGGAACTGTTTTTT. The full variable domain, its missing parts supplied by reference TRBV28 and TRBJ1-4, is DVKVTQSSRYLVKRTGEKVFLECVQDMDHENMFWYRQDPGLGLRLIYFSYDVKMKEKGDIPEGYSVSREKKERFSLILESASTNQTSMYLCASKGSGGGELFFGSGTQLSVL.

The rearrangement links TRBV12-3 or TRBV12-4 to TRBJ1-2; D remains unclear. The CDR3 has 10 residues. V gave up 3 bases and J gave up 13 bases, with 9 bases separating them. The CDR3 protein is CASSLSSLTF. CDR3 nucleotide sequence: TGTGCCAGCAGTTTGAGTTCCCTCACCTTC.

The chain uses TRBV19 and TRBJ1-1, with D tentatively TRBD1 (6 bases). The CDR3 extends over 15 amino acids. Trimming took off 4 bases at V and 2 bases at J, with 14 bases between the two ends. The V gene's germline CDR1 is LNHDA and CDR2 SQIVND (reference sequence). The CDR3 region has the DNA TGTGCCAGTAGTACACGACAGGTTTTCAACACTGAAGCTTTCTTT. This encodes CASSTRQVFNTEAFF.

The chain recombines TRBV6-5 with TRBJ1-1, with 8 bases lining up with TRBD1. Germline lookup yields CDR1 MNHEY and CDR2 SVGAGI. V gave up 4 bases and J gave up 1 base; unmatched junction bases: 2. The CDR3 covers 14 residues. CDR3 in DNA: TGTGCCAGCAGTTCAGGACAGGGGAACACTGAAGCTTTCTTT. Protein: CASSSGQGNTEAFF.

This chain uses TRBV6-6 with TRBJ1-1; D is unresolved. The V gene lost 2 bases and the J gene lost 2 bases, with 12 bases spanning the gap. Germline V gene lookup returns CDR1 MNHNY and CDR2 SVGAGI (reference sequence). The CDR3 is 15 amino acids. CDR3 amino acids: CASSYAAGLNTEAFF. DNA for the CDR3: TGTGCCAGCAGTTACGCGGCGGGGTTAAACACTGAAGCTTTCTTT.

This chain uses TRBV5-1 with TRBJ2-7; 12 bases match TRBD2. After removal of 1 base from V and 4 bases from J, the junction contained 6 bases not matched to a gene. From germline, CDR1 is SGHRS and CDR2 YFSETQ. This CDR3 has 16 amino acids. The CDR3 DNA sequence: TGCGCCAGCAGCTTGCTAGCGGGAGGGCCGGGGTACGAGCAGTACTTC. Translated, it gives CASSLLAGGPGYEQYF.

This clone was recorded a few times. The V gene is TRBV7-6, the J gene TRBJ2-7; D is possibly TRBD1 (8 bases). Trimming left V 5 bases short and J 6 bases short, with 14 bases between. Germline-derived CDR1 and CDR2 are SGHVS and FNYEAQ. The CDR3 is 13 residues long. This chain's CDR3 is CASSRYRGGEQYF. The CDR3 DNA reads as TGTGCCAGCAGCCGTTACAGGGGGGGCGAGCAGTACTTC.

The chain has TRBV4-3 and TRBJ1-2; 7 bases match TRBD1. CDR1 and CDR2 from the germline V gene are LGHNA and YSLEER. The CDR3 length is 16 residues. V was pared by 4 bases and J by 1 base, with 9 bases of the junction left unmatched. In DNA form, the CDR3 reads TGCGCCAGCAGCCCTTGGGACAGATTTTATAACTATGGCTACACCTTC. This sequence encodes CASSPWDRFYNYGYTF.

In nucleotides, the CDR3 is TGCGCCAGCAGCTTGGCACTCGGAGCACCCTACGAGCAGTACTTC. It codes for CASSLALGAPYEQYF. This sequence joins TRBV5-1 and TRBJ2-7; D gene uncertain. This CDR3 comprises 15 residues. CDR1 and CDR2 from the germline V gene are SGHRS and YFSETQ. V was pared by 0 bases and J by 2 bases, with 12 bases between.

The V and J genes are TRBV7-3 and TRBJ1-4, with no clear D. Trimming removed 0 bases at V and 7 bases at J, with 6 bases between. This CDR3 spans 13 amino acids. CDR1 is SGHTA and CDR2 is FQGTGA in the germline V gene. The CDR3 is CASSLTAGEKLFF. The CDR3 DNA reads as TGTGCCAGCAGCTTAACGGCGGGTGAAAAACTGTTTTTT.